This T cell receptor beta chain was sequenced during a study of T cells in Graves' hyperthyroidism and ophthalmopathy. It was RNA transcripts that yielded the amplified TCR beta CDR3 regions. The HTBI primer set was used in a first-round RT-PCR of the TCR CDR3. MiXCR, applied by TCRdb to the multiplex PCR reads, yields one record per CDR3 protein. The sample carries about 480,000 distinct CDR3 sequences, under 15% recorded once. J lost 3 bases, V lost 5 bases, and 5 bases had no gene match. Germline CDR1 and CDR2: SGHTA and FQGTGA. The CDR3 is 15 amino acids. This clonotype was observed at least ten times. Its antigen is unknown. The study, taken as a whole, reports: Appearing also in blood were most of the thyroid clonotypes expanded above 0.001.

The chain is built from TRBV7-3 and TRBJ1-1, with 11 bases lining up with TRBD1. Material for sequencing was blood. The sequence was collected from a woman younger than 35 with Graves' hyperthyroidism. The CDR3 is CASSVRDRGDTEAFF. CDR3 in DNA: TGTGCCAGCAGCGTCCGGGACAGGGGGGACACTGAAGCTTTCTTT.